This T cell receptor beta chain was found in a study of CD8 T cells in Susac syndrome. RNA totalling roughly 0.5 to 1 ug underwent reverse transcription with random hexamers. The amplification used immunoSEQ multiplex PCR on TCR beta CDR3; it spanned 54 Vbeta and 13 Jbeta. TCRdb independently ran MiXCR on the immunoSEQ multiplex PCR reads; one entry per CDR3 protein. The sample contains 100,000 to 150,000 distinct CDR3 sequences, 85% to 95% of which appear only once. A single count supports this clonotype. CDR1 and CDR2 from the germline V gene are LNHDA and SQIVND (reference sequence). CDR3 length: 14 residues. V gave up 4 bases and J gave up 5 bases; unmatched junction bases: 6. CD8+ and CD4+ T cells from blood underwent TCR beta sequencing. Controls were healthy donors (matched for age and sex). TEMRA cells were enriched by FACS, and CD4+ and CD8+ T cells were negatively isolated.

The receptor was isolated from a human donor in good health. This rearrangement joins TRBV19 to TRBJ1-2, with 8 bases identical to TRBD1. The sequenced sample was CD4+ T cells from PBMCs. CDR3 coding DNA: TGTGCCAGTAGTACCGGACAGGGTATTTATGGCTACACCTTC. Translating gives CASSTGQGIYGYTF.